This T cell receptor (beta chain) is from a study of OX40 agonist ivuxolimab in advanced cancers. Study as a whole: Ivuxolimab, an antibody that agonizes OX40 (CD134), was administered to the patients. Every 2 weeks, patients got intravenous ivuxolimab at one of six dose levels (0.01-10 mg/kg). Previous treatment with anti-PD-1, anti-PD-L1 or anti-CTLA-4 therapy was allowed; roughly 40% had received some.

Data came from immunoSEQ multiplex PCR; TCRdb stores just in-frame clones and leaves some out. This sample has about 65,000 clones; around 87% occur once, and the top ten carry approximately 0.39%. The CDR3 spans 13 residues. Trimming left V 4 bases short and J 1 base short, with 7 bases between. The V gene's germline CDR1 is LNHDA and CDR2 SQIVND (reference sequence). This clonotype originated in an adult with an advanced solid tumor such as melanoma, head and neck, liver or kidney cancer. The J gene is TRBJ1-1, the V gene TRBV19, with D possibly matching TRBD1 (5 bases). This sample comprised CD4+ or CD8+ T cells sorted from blood, obtained in a trial of the OX40 agonist ivuxolimab. As DNA, the CDR3 is TGTGCCAGTAGTAAAACAGGGAACACTGAAGCTTTCTTT. Translation gives CASSKTGNTEAFF. Looking up the rest from reference TRBV19 and TRBJ1-1 gives the full variable domain: DGGITQSPKYLFRKEGQNVTLSCEQNLNHDAMYWYRQDPGQGLRLIYYSQIVNDFQKGDIAEGYSVSREKKESFPLTVTSAQKNPTAFYLCASSKTGNTEAFFGQGTRLTVV.